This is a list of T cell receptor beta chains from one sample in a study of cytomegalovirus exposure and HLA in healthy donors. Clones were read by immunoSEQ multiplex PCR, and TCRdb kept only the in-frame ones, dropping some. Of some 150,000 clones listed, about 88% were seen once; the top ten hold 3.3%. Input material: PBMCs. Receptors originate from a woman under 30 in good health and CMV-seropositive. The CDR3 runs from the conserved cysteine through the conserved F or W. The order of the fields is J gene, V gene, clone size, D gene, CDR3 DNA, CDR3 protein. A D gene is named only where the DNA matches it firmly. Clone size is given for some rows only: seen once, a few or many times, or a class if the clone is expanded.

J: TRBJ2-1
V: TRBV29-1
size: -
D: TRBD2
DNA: TGCAGCGTTGATGGGACTAGCGGGATGCAGGAGCAGTTCTTC
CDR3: CSVDGTSGMQEQFF

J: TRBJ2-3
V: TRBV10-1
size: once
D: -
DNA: TGCGCCAGCAGTGAAAAGGGACGCGGGATTCCAGATACGCAGTATTTT
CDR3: CASSEKGRGIPDTQYF

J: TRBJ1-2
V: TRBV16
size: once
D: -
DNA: TGTGCCAGCAGCCAATTCTCAGGGAGGGACTATGGCTACACCTTC
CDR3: CASSQFSGRDYGYTF

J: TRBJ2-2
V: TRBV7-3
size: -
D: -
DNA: TGTGCCAGCAGCTTAATCAGCGGGCTGGAGCTGTTTTTT
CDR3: CASSLISGLELFF

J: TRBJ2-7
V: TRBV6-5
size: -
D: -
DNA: TGTGCCAGCAGTCAGACAGATTCCTACGAGCAGTACTTC
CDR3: CASSQTDSYEQYF

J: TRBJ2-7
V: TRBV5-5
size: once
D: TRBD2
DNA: TGTGCCAGCAGCTTACTAGCGGGATCCTACGAGCAGTACTTC
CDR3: CASSLLAGSYEQYF

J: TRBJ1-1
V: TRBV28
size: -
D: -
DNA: TGTGCCAGCAGTTTCTGGGCAGAAAACACTGAAGCTTTCTTT
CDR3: CASSFWAENTEAFF

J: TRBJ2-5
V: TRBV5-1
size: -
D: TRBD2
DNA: TGCGCCAGCAGGTCTAGCGGGAGAGGACAAGAGACCCAGTACTTC
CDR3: CASRSSGRGQETQYF

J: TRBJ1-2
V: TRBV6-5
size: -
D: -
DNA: TGTGCCAGCAGTAACACCAGGGGCTACACCTTC
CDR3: CASSNTRGYTF

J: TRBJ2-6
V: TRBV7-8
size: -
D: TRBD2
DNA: TGTGCCAGCAGCTACGGGACTAGCGGAGCTAACTCTGGGGCCAACGTCCTGACTTTC
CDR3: CASSYGTSGANSGANVLTF

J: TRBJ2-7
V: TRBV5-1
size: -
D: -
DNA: TGCGCCAGCAAGGGGGTCGCCTCCTACGAGCAGTACTTC
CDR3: CASKGVASYEQYF

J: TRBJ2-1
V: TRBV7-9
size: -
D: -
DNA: TGTGCCAGCAGCTTAGGGGCCCTCTACAATGAGCAGTTCTTC
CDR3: CASSLGALYNEQFF

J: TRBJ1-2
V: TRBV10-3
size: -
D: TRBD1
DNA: TGTGCCATCACCCCGGACAGGGCCCTTAACTATGGCTACACCTTC
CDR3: CAITPDRALNYGYTF

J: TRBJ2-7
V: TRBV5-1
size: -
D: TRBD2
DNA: TGCGCCAGCAGTCTAGGAGCGGGGGCCTACGAGCAGTACTTC
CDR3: CASSLGAGAYEQYF

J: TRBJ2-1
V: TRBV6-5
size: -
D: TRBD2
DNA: TGTGCCAGCAGTTACACAGCGGGAGTTAACAATGAGCAGTTCTTC
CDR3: CASSYTAGVNNEQFF

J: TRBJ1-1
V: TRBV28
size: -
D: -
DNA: TGTGCCAGCAGGAACAGTAACACTGAAGCTTTCTTT
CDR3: CASRNSNTEAFF

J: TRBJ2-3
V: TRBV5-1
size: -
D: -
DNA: TGCGCCAGCAGCTACAGCTGGGGCGCTTACTTAGGGGATACGCAGTATTTT
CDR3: CASSYSWGAYLGDTQYF

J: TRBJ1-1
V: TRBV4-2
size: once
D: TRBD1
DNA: TGTGCCAGCAGCCCAGGGGGCACTGAAGCTTTCTTT
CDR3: CASSPGGTEAFF

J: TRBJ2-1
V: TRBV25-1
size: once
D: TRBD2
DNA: TGTGCCAGCAGTGATAGCGGAACTAGCGGGAGCTTCTACAATGAGCAGTTCTTC
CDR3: CASSDSGTSGSFYNEQFF

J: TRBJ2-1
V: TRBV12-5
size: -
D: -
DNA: TGTGCTAGTGGTTTGGAATACTTAAATGAGCAGTTCTTC
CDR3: CASGLEYLNEQFF

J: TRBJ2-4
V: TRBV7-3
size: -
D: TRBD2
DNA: TGTGCCAGCAGCTCACGGACTAGCGACAAAAACATTCAGTACTTC
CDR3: CASSSRTSDKNIQYF

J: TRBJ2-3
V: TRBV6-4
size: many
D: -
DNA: TGTGCCAGCAGTGGAGGAGCGGCCACAGATACGCAGTATTTT
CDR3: CASSGGAATDTQYF

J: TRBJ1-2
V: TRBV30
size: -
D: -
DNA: TGTGCCTGGAGTCACAGTTCAAACTATGGCTACACCTTC
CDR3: CAWSHSSNYGYTF

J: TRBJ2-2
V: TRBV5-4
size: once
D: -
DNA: TGTGCCAGCAGCTTGCGGGGGTCCCACACCGGGGAGCTGTTTTTT
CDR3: CASSLRGSHTGELFF

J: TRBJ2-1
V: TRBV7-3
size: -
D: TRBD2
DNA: TGTGCCAGCAGCTCCATAGCGGGGAACAATGAGCAGTTCTTC
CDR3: CASSSIAGNNEQFF

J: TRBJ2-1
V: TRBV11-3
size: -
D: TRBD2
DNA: TGTGCCAGCAGCTCGACTAGCCCGAATGAGCAGTTCTTC
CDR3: CASSSTSPNEQFF

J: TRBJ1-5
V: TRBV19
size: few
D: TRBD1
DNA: TGTGCCAGTAGTACGTTCCGGGACAGGGGAGGTTTTGGCAATCAGCCCCAGCATTTT
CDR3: CASSTFRDRGGFGNQPQHF

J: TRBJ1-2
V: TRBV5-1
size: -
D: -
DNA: TGCGCCAGCAGCTCAGGACAGTTCCCCTATGGCTACACCTTC
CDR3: CASSSGQFPYGYTF

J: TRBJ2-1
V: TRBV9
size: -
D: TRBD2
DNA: TGTGCCAGCAGCGTAGGACTAGCGGCTTACAATGAGCAGTTCTTC
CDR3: CASSVGLAAYNEQFF

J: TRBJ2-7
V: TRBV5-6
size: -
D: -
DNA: TGTGCCAGCAGCACCTTTGACAGGATCTACGAGCAGTACTTC
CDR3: CASSTFDRIYEQYF

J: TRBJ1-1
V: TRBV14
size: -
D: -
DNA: TGTGCCAGCAGCCTAAGGACAGTCCGGGCGAACACTGAAGCTTTCTTT
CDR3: CASSLRTVRANTEAFF

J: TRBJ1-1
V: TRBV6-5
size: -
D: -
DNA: TGTGCCAGCACGTGGGGGGTGAACACTGAAGCTTTCTTT
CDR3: CASTWGVNTEAFF

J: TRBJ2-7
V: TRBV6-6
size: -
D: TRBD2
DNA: TGTGCCAGCAGCCAGACTAGCGGGTACGAGCAGTACTTC
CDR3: CASSQTSGYEQYF

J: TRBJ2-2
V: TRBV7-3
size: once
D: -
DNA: TGTGCCAGCAGCTCAAGACCGGGAGACACCGGGGAGCTGTTTTTT
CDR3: CASSSRPGDTGELFF

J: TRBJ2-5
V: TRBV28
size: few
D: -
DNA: TGTGCCAGCAGTTTAGGGACACCGGGCTTAACTGGGACCCAGTACTTC
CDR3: CASSLGTPGLTGTQYF

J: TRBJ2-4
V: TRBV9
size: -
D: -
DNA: TGTGCCAGCAGCTCCGGTCACAGTAGGAACATTCAGTACTTC
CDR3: CASSSGHSRNIQYF

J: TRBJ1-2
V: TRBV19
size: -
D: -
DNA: TGTGCCAGTAGTATCTCAACAGAGAACTATGGCTACACCTTC
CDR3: CASSISTENYGYTF

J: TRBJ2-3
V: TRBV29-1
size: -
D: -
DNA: TGCAGCGGAAAGCAGGGTCACGATACGCAGTATTTT
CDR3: CSGKQGHDTQYF

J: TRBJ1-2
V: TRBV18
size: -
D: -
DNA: TGTGCCAGCTCACCCGGAGCTGAAGGCTACACCTTC
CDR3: CASSPGAEGYTF

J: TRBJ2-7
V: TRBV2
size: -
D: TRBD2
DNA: TGTGCCAGCAGTGAACTAGCGGGAGGGTCCGAGCAGTACTTC
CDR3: CASSELAGGSEQYF

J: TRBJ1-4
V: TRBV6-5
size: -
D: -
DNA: TGTGCCAGCAGACCTACGGGGGGTTCTAATGAAAAACTGTTTTTT
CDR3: CASRPTGGSNEKLFF

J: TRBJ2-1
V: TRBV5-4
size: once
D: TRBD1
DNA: TGTGCCAGCAGCCCCGCGGGACAGGGGTACAATGAGCAGTTCTTC
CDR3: CASSPAGQGYNEQFF

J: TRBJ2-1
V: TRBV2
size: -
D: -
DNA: TGTGCCAGCAGTGAGGTTAGACCCACCGGGATCAATGAGCAGTTCTTC
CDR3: CASSEVRPTGINEQFF

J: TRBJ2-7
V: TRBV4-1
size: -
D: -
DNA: TGCGCCAGCAGCCAAGATCGCGGCGGGTTGGGCTACGAGCAGTACTTC
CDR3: CASSQDRGGLGYEQYF

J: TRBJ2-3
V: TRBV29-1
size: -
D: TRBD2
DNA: TGCAGCGTGGTTGGGACTAGCGGGCCTACCACAGATACGCAGTATTTT
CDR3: CSVVGTSGPTTDTQYF

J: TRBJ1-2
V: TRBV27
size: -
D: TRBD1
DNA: TGTGCCAGCCGAAATTACCGGACAGGTGATTATGGCTACACCTTC
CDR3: CASRNYRTGDYGYTF

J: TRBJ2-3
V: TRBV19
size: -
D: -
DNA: TGTGCCAGTAGTATAGATCTTACAAATACGCAGTATTTT
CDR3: CASSIDLTNTQYF

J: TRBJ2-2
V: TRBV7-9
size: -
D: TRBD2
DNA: TGTGCCAGCAGCTATCCTAGCGGGAGAGTGGAGACCGGGGAGCTGTTTTTT
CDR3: CASSYPSGRVETGELFF

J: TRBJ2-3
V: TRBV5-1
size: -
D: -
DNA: TGCGCCAGCAGCCCTCCGGGGGCAGATACGCAGTATTTT
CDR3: CASSPPGADTQYF

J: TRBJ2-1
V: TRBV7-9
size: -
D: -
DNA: TGTGCCAGCAGCTTGTCTCAGGGCCTTAATGAGCAGTTCTTC
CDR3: CASSLSQGLNEQFF

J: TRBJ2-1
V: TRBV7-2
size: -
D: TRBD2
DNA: TGTGCCAGCAGCTTAAGTCGGGAGGGCGAGTTCTTC
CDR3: CASSLSREGEFF

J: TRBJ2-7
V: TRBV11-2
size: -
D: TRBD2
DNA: TGTGCCAGCAGCTTAGCTAGCGGGAGATACGAGCAGTACTTC
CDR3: CASSLASGRYEQYF